These T cell receptor beta chains were read from a single sample in a study of T cells in Graves' hyperthyroidism and ophthalmopathy. TCRdb processed the multiplex PCR reads anew with MiXCR; each CDR3 protein has one entry. Among about half a million distinct CDR3 sequences listed, more than 20% were seen once. Sequencing was performed on blood. The receptors were gathered from a man aged 18-30 years with Graves' hyperthyroidism. Each CDR3 is given with its conserved first and last residue. A D gene is named only where the DNA matches it firmly. Not every row has a clone size; where given, it reads once, few, many or a size class.

size	length	V	D	J	CDR3	DNA
many	15	TRBV28	NA	TRBJ1-1	CASSSLGSRHTEAFF	TGTGCCAGCAGTTCTCTGGGAAGTCGTCACACTGAAGCTTTCTTT
NA	13	TRBV5-1	NA	TRBJ1-1	CASSLWESTEAFF	TGCGCCAGCAGCTTATGGGAGAGCACTGAAGCTTTCTTT
NA	16	TRBV28	NA	TRBJ2-4	CASSPGGTKLKNIQYF	TGTGCCAGCAGCCCTGGGGGGACCAAACTCAAAAACATTCAGTACTTC
NA	15	TRBV27	TRBD2	TRBJ2-7	CASSSSPGGRREQYF	TGTGCCAGCAGTTCATCCCCGGGGGGTCGGCGGGAGCAGTACTTC
few	15	TRBV14	NA	TRBJ2-7	CASSQGGPPSYEQYF	TGTGCCAGCAGCCAAGGGGGGCCCCCCTCCTACGAGCAGTACTTC
many	13	TRBV6-1	NA	TRBJ2-2	CASSEARTGELFF	TGTGCCAGCAGTGAAGCCCGGACCGGGGAGCTGTTTTTT
many	16	TRBV25-1	NA	TRBJ1-6	CASSEVGSSYNSPLHF	TGTGCCAGCAGTGAAGTGGGCAGCTCCTATAATTCACCCCTCCACTTT
NA	17	TRBV30	TRBD1	TRBJ2-2	CAWIRSGQGALSEELFF	TGTGCCTGGATAAGGTCGGGACAGGGGGCATTATCCGAGGAGCTGTTTTTT
many	13	TRBV19	NA	TRBJ1-5	CASSIEPGQPQHF	TGTGCCAGTAGTATTGAGCCGGGCCAGCCCCAGCATTTT
many	14	TRBV28	TRBD1	TRBJ2-7	CASSPGTGDYEQYF	TGTGCCAGCAGTCCCGGGACAGGGGATTACGAGCAGTACTTC
few	14	TRBV3-1	NA	TRBJ1-1	CASSQGVVGTEAFF	TGTGCCAGCAGCCAAGGGGTCGTTGGCACTGAAGCTTTCTTT
many	14	TRBV2	TRBD1	TRBJ1-1	CASTSTGINTEAFF	TGTGCCAGCACTTCGACAGGGATAAACACTGAAGCTTTCTTT
NA	17	TRBV6-1	TRBD1	TRBJ2-5	CASSAQRWTGRGETQYF	TGTGCCAGCAGTGCACAACGGTGGACAGGACGCGGGGAGACCCAGTACTTC
many	14	TRBV12-3/TRBV12-4	NA	TRBJ1-1	CASSLRQRNTEAFF	TGTGCCAGCAGCTTAAGACAGAGAAACACTGAAGCTTTCTTT
NA	11	TRBV28	NA	TRBJ2-5	CATLRAQTQYF	TGTGCCACCTTGAGGGCCCAGACCCAGTACTTC
few	15	TRBV5-1	NA	TRBJ2-6	CASSFGGPGANVLTF	TGCGCCAGCAGCTTTGGGGGACCTGGGGCCAACGTCCTGACTTTC
few	15	TRBV6-5	TRBD1	TRBJ2-7	CASSYSIGTGNEQYF	TGTGCCAGCAGTTACTCGATTGGGACAGGGAACGAGCAGTACTTC
NA	15	TRBV15	TRBD1	TRBJ1-2	CATSRDKGAGYGYTF	TGTGCCACCAGCAGAGATAAGGGGGCGGGCTATGGCTACACCTTC
once	14	TRBV9	NA	TRBJ2-5	CASSPRTHQETQYF	TGTGCCAGCAGCCCCCGGACCCACCAAGAGACCCAGTACTTC
NA	15	TRBV20-1	NA	TRBJ2-7	CSARAGVGGIYEQYF	TGCAGTGCTAGAGCAGGGGTAGGGGGTATCTACGAGCAGTACTTC
many	14	TRBV30	NA	TRBJ2-2	CAWTTGAGSGELFF	TGTGCCTGGACCACTGGGGCGGGGTCCGGGGAGCTGTTTTTT
many	14	TRBV12-5	NA	TRBJ1-1	CAAMLQVMNTEAFF	TGTGCTGCCATGCTTCAGGTTATGAACACTGAAGCTTTCTTT
NA	16	TRBV27	TRBD1	TRBJ2-7	CASTLRWTGGSYEQYF	TGTGCCAGCACCCTCCGGTGGACAGGGGGCTCCTACGAGCAGTACTTC
NA	17	TRBV7-6	NA	TRBJ2-5	CASSLTPGGVMGETQYF	TGTGCCAGCAGCTTAACCCCGGGCGGGGTGATGGGAGAGACCCAGTACTTC
many	14	TRBV6-5	NA	TRBJ2-2	CASSYSREAGELFF	TGTGCCAGCAGTTACTCGAGGGAAGCCGGGGAGCTGTTTTTT
many	18	TRBV28	TRBD1	TRBJ1-5	CASSLKGRQGGSNQPQHF	TGTGCCAGCAGTTTAAAGGGAAGACAGGGGGGAAGCAATCAGCCCCAGCATTTT
many	14	TRBV18	NA	TRBJ2-5	CASSPGAGQETQYF	TGTGCCAGCTCACCCGGGGCAGGTCAAGAGACCCAGTACTTC
many	14	TRBV20-1	NA	TRBJ2-4	CSARDFTGQNIQYF	TGCAGTGCTAGAGATTTCACAGGACAAAACATTCAGTACTTC
many	15	TRBV12-3/TRBV12-4	TRBD2	TRBJ2-5	CASSWSGGIQETQYF	TGTGCCAGCTCCTGGAGCGGGGGAATCCAAGAGACCCAGTACTTC
many	14	TRBV12-3/TRBV12-4	NA	TRBJ1-5	CASKNPGAYQPQHF	TGTGCCAGTAAAAATCCGGGGGCCTATCAGCCCCAGCATTTT
many	14	TRBV6-1	NA	TRBJ1-5	CASSVAGADQPQHF	TGTGCCAGCAGTGTAGCGGGGGCAGATCAGCCCCAGCATTTT
few	16	TRBV15	NA	TRBJ1-3	CATSTKTASSGNTIYF	TGTGCCACCAGCACAAAAACGGCCAGCTCTGGAAACACCATATATTTT
NA	11	TRBV20-1	NA	TRBJ1-1	CSAQGWTEAFF	TGCAGTGCCCAGGGATGGACTGAAGCTTTCTTT
NA	16	TRBV29-1	NA	TRBJ2-7	CSVELAKTATNYEQYF	TGCAGCGTTGAACTCGCAAAGACAGCCACAAACTACGAGCAGTACTTC
NA	16	TRBV11-2	NA	TRBJ2-5	CASSPGTYSPQETQYF	TGTGCCAGCAGCCCCGGGACCTACTCCCCCCAAGAGACCCAGTACTTC
NA	11	TRBV11-2	NA	TRBJ2-7	CASSFTDEQYF	TGTGCCAGCAGCTTCACCGACGAGCAGTACTTC
many	14	TRBV6-2/TRBV6-3	NA	TRBJ2-7	CASSYSVSHYEQYF	TGTGCCAGCAGTTACTCCGTCTCTCACTACGAGCAGTACTTC
many	14	TRBV11-2	NA	TRBJ1-1	CASSLSGIGTEAFF	TGTGCCAGCAGCTTATCAGGGATTGGCACTGAAGCTTTCTTT
many	14	TRBV20-1	NA	TRBJ2-7	CSAGSRGVRREQYF	TGCAGTGCCGGAAGTCGAGGGGTCCGTAGGGAGCAGTACTTC
NA	16	TRBV20-1	TRBD1	TRBJ2-5	CSASQPQGGFQETQYF	TGCAGTGCTAGTCAACCACAGGGGGGATTCCAAGAGACCCAGTACTTC
many	14	TRBV6-1	NA	TRBJ2-7	CASSAVGSNDEQYF	TGTGCCAGCAGTGCGGTAGGTTCGAACGACGAGCAGTACTTC
many	15	TRBV19	NA	TRBJ1-5	CASKQGYRSNQPQHF	TGTGCCAGCAAACAGGGTTATAGAAGCAATCAGCCCCAGCATTTT
NA	16	TRBV5-6	NA	TRBJ1-5	CASSLAGGNSNQPQHF	TGTGCCAGCAGCTTGGCCGGGGGAAATAGCAATCAGCCCCAGCATTTT
many	14	TRBV4-1	NA	TRBJ2-7	CASSGLGLSNEQYF	TGCGCCAGCAGCGGCCTGGGGCTCAGCAACGAGCAGTACTTC
many	17	TRBV11-1	NA	TRBJ1-2	CASSLARSRELHYGYTF	TGTGCCAGCAGCTTAGCGAGGAGTAGGGAGCTTCATTATGGCTACACCTTC
few	17	TRBV24-1	NA	TRBJ1-3	CATKDGSGPGSGNTIYF	TGTGCCACCAAGGACGGATCGGGACCGGGCTCTGGAAACACCATATATTTT
many	14	TRBV7-9	NA	TRBJ1-5	CASSLKGSGQPQHF	TGTGCCAGCAGCTTAAAGGGGTCCGGACAGCCCCAGCATTTT
many	14	TRBV6-1	TRBD2	TRBJ2-7	CASSEDGGAFEQYF	TGTGCCAGCAGTGAGGACGGGGGGGCCTTCGAGCAGTACTTC
few	14	TRBV28	TRBD1	TRBJ2-5	CASRKQGEDETQYF	TGTGCCAGCCGCAAACAGGGGGAGGACGAGACCCAGTACTTC
many	16	TRBV28	TRBD2	TRBJ2-7	CASSPLAGGGFAEQYF	TGTGCCAGCAGTCCTCTAGCGGGGGGGGGATTTGCCGAGCAGTACTTC
many	13	TRBV11-2	TRBD1	TRBJ2-4	CASSTRQGNIQYF	TGTGCCAGCAGCACGCGACAGGGGAACATTCAGTACTTC
many	15	TRBV6-5	NA	TRBJ2-4	CASSYRVAGKDIQYF	TGTGCCAGCAGTTATAGGGTCGCAGGGAAGGACATTCAGTACTTC
NA	15	TRBV28	NA	TRBJ2-5	CASSFTGGQGETQYF	TGTGCCAGCAGTTTTACGGGGGGCCAAGGGGAGACCCAGTACTTC
many	14	TRBV12-3/TRBV12-4	NA	TRBJ1-5	CASSNQGVRQPQHF	TGTGCCAGCAGTAATCAGGGAGTAAGGCAGCCCCAGCATTTT
many	14	TRBV2	NA	TRBJ2-5	CASSESVRQETQYF	TGTGCCAGCAGTGAGTCGGTCCGACAAGAGACCCAGTACTTC